The clone carrying this T cell receptor (beta chain) was observed a few times. Its antigen remains unknown. The data are from a study of cytomegalovirus exposure and HLA in healthy donors. Germline assignment: CDR1 LNHDA and CDR2 SQIVND (reference sequence). The CDR3 totals 14 residues. Trimming took 2 bases from V and 5 from J; bases not matched to a gene: 3. Findings and limits, study-wide: Researchers reported in a later analysis that common viral pathogens appeared linked to several top clusters. It was shown in a later analysis that HLA-associated TCR beta chains were more clonally expanded than other, equally common chains.

PCR employed 60 Vbeta and 13 Jbeta primers. Assay used: immunoSEQ multiplex PCR; TCRdb lists only in-frame clones, some missing. The data contain about 69,000 clones, about 70% of them singletons. Material for sequencing was PBMCs. V gene TRBV19 combines with J gene TRBJ2-3, with TRBD1 matching over 8 bases. The clonotype was recovered from a woman in her thirties in good health and CMV-seronegative. The CDR3 is CASSITDREDTQYF. The DNA for the CDR3 is TGTGCCAGTAGTATAACGGACAGGGAAGATACGCAGTATTTT.